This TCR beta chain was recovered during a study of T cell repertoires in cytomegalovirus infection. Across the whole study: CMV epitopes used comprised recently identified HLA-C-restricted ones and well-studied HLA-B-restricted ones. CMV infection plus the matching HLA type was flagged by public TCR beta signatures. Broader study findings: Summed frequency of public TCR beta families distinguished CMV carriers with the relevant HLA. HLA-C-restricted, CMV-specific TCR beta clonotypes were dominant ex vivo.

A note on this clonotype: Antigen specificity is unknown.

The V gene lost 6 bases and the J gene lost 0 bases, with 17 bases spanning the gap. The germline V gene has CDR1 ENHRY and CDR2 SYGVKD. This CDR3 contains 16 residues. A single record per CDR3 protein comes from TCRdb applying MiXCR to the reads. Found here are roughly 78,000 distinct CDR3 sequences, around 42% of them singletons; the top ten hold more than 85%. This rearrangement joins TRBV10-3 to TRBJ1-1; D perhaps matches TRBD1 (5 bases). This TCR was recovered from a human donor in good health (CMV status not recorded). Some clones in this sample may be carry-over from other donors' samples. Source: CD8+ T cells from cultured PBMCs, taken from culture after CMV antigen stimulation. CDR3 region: CAIRLGTDVMNTEAFF. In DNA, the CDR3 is TGTGCCATCAGGTTAGGGACCGATGTCATGAACACTGAAGCTTTCTTT.